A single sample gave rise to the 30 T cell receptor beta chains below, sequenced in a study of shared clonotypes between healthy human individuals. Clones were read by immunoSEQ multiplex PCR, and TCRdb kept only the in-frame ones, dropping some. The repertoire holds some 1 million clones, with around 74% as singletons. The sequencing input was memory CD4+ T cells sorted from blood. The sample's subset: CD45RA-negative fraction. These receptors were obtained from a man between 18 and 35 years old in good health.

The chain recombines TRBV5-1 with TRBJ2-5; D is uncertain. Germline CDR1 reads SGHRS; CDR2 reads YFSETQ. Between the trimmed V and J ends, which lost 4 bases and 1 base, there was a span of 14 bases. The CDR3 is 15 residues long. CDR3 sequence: CASSQDPGPQETQYF. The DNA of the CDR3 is TGCGCCAGCAGCCAGGACCCTGGCCCCCAAGAGACCCAGTACTTC.

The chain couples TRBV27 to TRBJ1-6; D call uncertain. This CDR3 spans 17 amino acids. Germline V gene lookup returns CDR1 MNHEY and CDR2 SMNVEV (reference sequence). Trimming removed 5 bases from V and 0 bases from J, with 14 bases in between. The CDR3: CASSKDALSSYNSPLHF. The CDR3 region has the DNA TGTGCCAGCAGTAAGGACGCTTTAAGCTCCTATAATTCACCCCTCCACTTT.

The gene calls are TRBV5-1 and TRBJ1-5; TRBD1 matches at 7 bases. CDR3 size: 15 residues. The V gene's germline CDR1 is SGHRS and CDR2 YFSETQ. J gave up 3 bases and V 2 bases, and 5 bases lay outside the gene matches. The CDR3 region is CASSLSGGLNQPQHF. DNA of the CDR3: TGCGCCAGCAGCTTATCAGGGGGTCTCAATCAGCCCCAGCATTTT.

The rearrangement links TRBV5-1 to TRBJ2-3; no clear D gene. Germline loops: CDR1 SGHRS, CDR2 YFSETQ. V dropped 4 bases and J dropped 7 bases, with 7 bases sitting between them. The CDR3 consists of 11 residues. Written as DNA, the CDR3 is TGCGCCAGCAGCGGTAGTTATACGCAGTATTTT. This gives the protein CASSGSYTQYF.

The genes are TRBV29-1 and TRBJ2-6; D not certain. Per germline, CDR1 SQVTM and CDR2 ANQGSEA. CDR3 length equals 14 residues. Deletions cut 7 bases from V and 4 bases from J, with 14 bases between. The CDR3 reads CSALTGAGANVLTF. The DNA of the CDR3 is TGCAGCGCTTTGACGGGCGCGGGGGCCAACGTCCTGACTTTC.

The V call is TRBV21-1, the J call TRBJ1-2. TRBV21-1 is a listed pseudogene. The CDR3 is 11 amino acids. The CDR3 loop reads CASSLDFCYTF. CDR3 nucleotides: TGTGCCAGCAGTTTGGATTTCTGCTACACCTTC.

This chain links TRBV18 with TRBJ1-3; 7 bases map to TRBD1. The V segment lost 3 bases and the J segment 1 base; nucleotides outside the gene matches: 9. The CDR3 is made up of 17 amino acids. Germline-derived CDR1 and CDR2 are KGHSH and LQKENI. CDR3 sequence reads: CASSPQQGWKSGNTIYF. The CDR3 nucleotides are TGTGCCAGCTCACCTCAACAGGGGTGGAAATCTGGAAACACCATATATTTT.

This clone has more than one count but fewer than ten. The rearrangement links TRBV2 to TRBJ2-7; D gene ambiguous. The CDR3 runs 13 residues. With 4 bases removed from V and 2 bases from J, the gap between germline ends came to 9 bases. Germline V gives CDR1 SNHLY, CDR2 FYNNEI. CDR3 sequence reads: CASSGLGPYEQYF. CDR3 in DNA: TGTGCCAGCAGTGGGCTAGGACCCTACGAGCAGTACTTC.

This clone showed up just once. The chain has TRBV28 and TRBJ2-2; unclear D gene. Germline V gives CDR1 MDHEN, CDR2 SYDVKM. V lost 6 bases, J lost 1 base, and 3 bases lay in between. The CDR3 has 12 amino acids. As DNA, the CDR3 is TGTGCCAGCAGGGGGAACACCGGGGAGCTGTTTTTT. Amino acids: CASRGNTGELFF.

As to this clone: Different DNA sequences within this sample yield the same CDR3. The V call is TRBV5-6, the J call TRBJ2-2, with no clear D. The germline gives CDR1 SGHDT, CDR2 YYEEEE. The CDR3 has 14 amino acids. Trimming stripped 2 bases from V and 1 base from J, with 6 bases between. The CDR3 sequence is CASSFGLNTGELFF. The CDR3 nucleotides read TGTGCCAGCAGCTTCGGTCTGAACACCGGGGAGCTGTTTTTT.

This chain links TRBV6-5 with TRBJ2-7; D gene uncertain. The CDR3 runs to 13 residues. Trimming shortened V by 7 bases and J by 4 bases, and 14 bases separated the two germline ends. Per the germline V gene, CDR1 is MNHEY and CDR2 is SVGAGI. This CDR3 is CASIDRDTYEQYF. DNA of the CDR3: TGTGCCAGCATCGACCGAGATACTTACGAGCAGTACTTC.

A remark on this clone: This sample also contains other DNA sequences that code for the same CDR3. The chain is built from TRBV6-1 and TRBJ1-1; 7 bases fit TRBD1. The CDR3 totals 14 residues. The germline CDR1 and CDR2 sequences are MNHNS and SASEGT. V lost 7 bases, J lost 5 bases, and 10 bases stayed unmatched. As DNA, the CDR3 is TGTGCCAGCATTTTAGACAGGGTGGGGACTGAAGCTTTCTTT. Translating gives CASILDRVGTEAFF.

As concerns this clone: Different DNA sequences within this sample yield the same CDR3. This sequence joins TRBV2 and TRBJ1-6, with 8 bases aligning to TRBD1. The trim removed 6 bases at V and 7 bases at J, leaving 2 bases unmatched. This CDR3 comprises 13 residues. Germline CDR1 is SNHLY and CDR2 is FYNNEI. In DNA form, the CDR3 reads TGTGCCAGCAGCGGACAGGGAAATTCACCCCTCCACTTT. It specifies CASSGQGNSPLHF. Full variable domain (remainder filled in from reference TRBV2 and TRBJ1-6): EPEVTQTPSHQVTQMGQEVILRCVPISNHLYFYWYRQILGQKVEFLVSFYNNEISEKSEIFDDQFSVERPDGSNFTLKIRSTKLEDSAMYFCASSGQGNSPLHFGNGTRLTVT.

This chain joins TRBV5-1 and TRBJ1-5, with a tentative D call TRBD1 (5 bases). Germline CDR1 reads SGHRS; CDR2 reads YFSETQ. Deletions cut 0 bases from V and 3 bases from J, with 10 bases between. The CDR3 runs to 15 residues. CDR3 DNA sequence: TGCGCCAGCAGCTTGGAAGGGGCAGACAATCAGCCCCAGCATTTT. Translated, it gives CASSLEGADNQPQHF.

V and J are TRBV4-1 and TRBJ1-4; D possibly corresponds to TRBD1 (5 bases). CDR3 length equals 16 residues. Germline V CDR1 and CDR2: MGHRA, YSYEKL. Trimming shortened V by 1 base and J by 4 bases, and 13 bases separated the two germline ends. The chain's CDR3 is CASSQAMAGFNEKLFF. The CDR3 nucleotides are TGCGCCAGCAGCCAAGCGATGGCAGGGTTTAATGAAAAACTGTTTTTT.

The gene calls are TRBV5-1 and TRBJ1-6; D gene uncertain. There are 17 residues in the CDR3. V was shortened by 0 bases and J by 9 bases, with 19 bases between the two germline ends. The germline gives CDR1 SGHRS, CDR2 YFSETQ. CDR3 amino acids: CASSLAGASAWSSPLHF. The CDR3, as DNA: TGCGCCAGCAGCTTGGCCGGAGCGTCAGCCTGGAGTTCACCCCTCCACTTT. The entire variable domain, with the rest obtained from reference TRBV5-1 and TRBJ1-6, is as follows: KAGVTQTPRYLIKTRGQQVTLSCSPISGHRSVSWYQQTPGQGLQFLFEYFSETQRNKGNFPGRFSGRQFSNSRSEMNVSTLELGDSALYLCASSLAGASAWSSPLHFGNGTRLTVT.

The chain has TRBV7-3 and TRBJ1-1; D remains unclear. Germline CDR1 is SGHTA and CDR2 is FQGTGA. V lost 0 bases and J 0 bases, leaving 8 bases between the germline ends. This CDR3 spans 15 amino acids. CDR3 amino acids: CASSLTATLNTEAFF. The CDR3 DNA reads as TGTGCCAGCAGCTTAACCGCGACCTTGAACACTGAAGCTTTCTTT.

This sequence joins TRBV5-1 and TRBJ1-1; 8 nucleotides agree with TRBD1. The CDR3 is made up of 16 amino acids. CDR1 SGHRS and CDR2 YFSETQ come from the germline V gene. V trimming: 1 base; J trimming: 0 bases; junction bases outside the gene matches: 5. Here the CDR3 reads CASSLQGARVNTEAFF. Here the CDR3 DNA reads TGCGCCAGCAGCTTGCAGGGGGCGAGGGTGAACACTGAAGCTTTCTTT. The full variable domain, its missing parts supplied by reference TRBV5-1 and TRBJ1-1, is KAGVTQTPRYLIKTRGQQVTLSCSPISGHRSVSWYQQTPGQGLQFLFEYFSETQRNKGNFPGRFSGRQFSNSRSEMNVSTLELGDSALYLCASSLQGARVNTEAFFGQGTRLTVV.

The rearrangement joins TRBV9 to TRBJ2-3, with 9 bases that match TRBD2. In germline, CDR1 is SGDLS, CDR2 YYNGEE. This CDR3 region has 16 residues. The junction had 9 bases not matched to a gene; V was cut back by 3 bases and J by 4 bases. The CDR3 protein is CASSAWGAGGADTQYF. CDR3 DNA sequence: TGTGCCAGCAGCGCCTGGGGAGCGGGAGGTGCAGATACGCAGTATTTT.

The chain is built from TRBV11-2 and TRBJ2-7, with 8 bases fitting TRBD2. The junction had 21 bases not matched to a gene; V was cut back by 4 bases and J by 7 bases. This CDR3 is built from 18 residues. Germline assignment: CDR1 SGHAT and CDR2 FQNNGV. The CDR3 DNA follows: TGTGCCAGCAGCTCTACCCTTGCCTTAGGCGGGAGGCGAGGTGAGCAGTACTTC. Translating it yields CASSSTLALGGRRGEQYF.

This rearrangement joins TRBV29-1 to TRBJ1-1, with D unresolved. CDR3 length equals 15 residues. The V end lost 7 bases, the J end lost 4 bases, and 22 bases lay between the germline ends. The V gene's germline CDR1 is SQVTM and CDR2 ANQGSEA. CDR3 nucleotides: TGCAGCGCGGGTTTCTGGGGAGGGTCGGGCACTGAAGCTTTCTTT. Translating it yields CSAGFWGGSGTEAFF. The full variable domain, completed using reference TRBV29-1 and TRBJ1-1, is SAVISQKPSRDICQRGTSLTIQCQVDSQVTMMFWYRQQPGQSLTLIATANQGSEATYESGFVIDKFPISRPNLTFSTLTVSNMSPEDSSIYLCSAGFWGGSGTEAFFGQGTRLTVV.

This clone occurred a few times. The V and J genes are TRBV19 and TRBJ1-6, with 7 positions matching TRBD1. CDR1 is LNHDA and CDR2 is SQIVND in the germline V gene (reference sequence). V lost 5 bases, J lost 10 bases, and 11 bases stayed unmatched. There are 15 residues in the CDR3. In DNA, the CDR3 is TGTGCCAGTAGTCCCCCGGGACAGTTGGGCTCACCCCTCCACTTT. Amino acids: CASSPPGQLGSPLHF.

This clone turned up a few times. The CDR3 DNA reads TGCGCCAGCAGCTTGCCGGGAGGGGAGCTGTTTTTT. Translating it yields CASSLPGGELFF. This chain uses TRBV5-1 with TRBJ2-2, with a weak D call TRBD2 (5 bases). The CDR3 runs to 12 residues. V shed 1 base and J shed 8 bases, with 6 bases lying between them. CDR1 and CDR2 from the germline V gene are SGHRS and YFSETQ.

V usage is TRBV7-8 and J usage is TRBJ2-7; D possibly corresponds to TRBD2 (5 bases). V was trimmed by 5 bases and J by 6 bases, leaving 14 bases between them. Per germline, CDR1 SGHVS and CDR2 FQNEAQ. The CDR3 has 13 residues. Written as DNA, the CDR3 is TGTGCCAGCAGCATCGCTGGAGGCTCCGAGCAGTACTTC. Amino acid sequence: CASSIAGGSEQYF. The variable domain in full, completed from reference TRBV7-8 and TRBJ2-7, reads GAGVSQSPRYKVAKRGQDVALRCDPISGHVSLFWYQQALGQGPEFLTYFQNEAQLDKSGLPSDRFFAERPEGSVSTLKIQRTQQEDSAVYLCASSIAGGSEQYFGPGTRLTVT.

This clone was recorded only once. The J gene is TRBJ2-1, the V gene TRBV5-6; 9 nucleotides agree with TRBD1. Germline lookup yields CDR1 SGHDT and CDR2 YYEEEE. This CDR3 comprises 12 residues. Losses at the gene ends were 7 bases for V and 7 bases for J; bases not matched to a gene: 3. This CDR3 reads CASGQGRNEQFF. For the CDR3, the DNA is TGTGCCAGCGGACAGGGGAGGAATGAGCAGTTCTTC.

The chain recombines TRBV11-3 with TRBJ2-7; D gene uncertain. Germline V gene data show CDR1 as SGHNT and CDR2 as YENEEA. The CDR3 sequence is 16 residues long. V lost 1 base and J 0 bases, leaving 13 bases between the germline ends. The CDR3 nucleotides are TGTGCCAGCAGCTTAGGTTACGGAGAAGGCTCCTACGAGCAGTACTTC. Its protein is CASSLGYGEGSYEQYF. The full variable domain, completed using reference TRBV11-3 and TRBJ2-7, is EAGVVQSPRYKIIEKKQPVAFWCNPISGHNTLYWYLQNLGQGPELLIRYENEEAVDDSQLPKDRFSAERLKGVDSTLKIQPAELGDSAVYLCASSLGYGEGSYEQYFGPGTRLTVT.

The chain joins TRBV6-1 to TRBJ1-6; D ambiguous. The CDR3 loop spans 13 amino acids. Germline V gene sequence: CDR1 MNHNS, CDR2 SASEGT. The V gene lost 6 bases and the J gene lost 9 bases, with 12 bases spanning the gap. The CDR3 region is CASRLKARSPLHF. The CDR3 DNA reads TGTGCCAGCAGACTTAAGGCTCGTTCACCCCTCCACTTT.

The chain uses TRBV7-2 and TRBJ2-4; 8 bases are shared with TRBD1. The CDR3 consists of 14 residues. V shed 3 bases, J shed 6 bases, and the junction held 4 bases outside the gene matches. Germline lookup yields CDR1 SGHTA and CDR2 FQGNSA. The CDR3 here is CASSFAGGRNIQYF. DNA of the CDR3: TGTGCCAGCAGCTTTGCAGGGGGCCGAAACATTCAGTACTTC.

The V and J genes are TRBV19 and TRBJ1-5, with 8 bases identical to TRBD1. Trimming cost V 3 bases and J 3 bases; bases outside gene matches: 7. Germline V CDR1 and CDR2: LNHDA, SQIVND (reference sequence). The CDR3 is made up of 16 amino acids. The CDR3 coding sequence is TGTGCCAGTAGTATGGGGCAGGGGGCTTTCAATCAGCCCCAGCATTTT. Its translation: CASSMGQGAFNQPQHF.

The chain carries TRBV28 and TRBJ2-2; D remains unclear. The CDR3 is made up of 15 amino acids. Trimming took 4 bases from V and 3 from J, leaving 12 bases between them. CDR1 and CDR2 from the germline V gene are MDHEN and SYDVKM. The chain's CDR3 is CASSSTGEHTGELFF. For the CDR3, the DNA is TGTGCCAGCAGTTCCACTGGGGAACACACCGGGGAGCTGTTTTTT.